This TCR beta chain derives from a study of shared clonotypes between healthy human individuals. Study-wide background: Three plates each covered CD4 naive and memory; CD8 naive two, CD8 memory one.

Trimming removed 5 bases from V and 1 base from J; junction bases left unmatched: 5. The CDR3 has 14 residues. Germline V lookup: CDR1 SGHAT, CDR2 FQNNGV. General study results and limits: The naive CD4 repertoires of a handful of donors were compared, and 5% to 6.5% of clonotypes were shared. Larger estimated richness was generally recorded for naive subsets relative to memory subsets.

About this clone: Its specificity is unknown.

The naive CD8 fraction comprised CD45RO-negative cells positively selected for CCR7 and excluded terminally differentiated effector memory CD45RA+ cells. This was a deep-level run. This table comes from immunoSEQ multiplex PCR, and its TCRdb copy is limited to in-frame clones, with some not included. The profile shows hundreds of thousands of clones, about 96% of them singletons. V is TRBV11-2 and J is TRBJ2-7, with TRBD1 matching 7 bases. The sequencing input was naive CD8+ T cells sorted from blood. This receptor was identified in a woman under 40 in good health. The CDR3: CASSLRDSSYEQYF. The CDR3 DNA sequence: TGTGCCAGCAGCCTCCGGGACAGTTCCTACGAGCAGTACTTC.